This passage covers 2 T cell receptor beta chains from one sample sequenced in a study of T cell clonality in common variable immunodeficiency. Profiled with immunoSEQ multiplex PCR; TCRdb holds only in-frame clones, not every one. Altogether roughly 60,000 clones were found in the sample, and no singletons occur. The specimen was peripheral blood mononuclear cells. The source of these receptors is a person between 18 and 75 years old in good health.

This clone was recorded at least ten times. The DNA ends 3 residues before the CDR3 does, and the rest of the CDR3 is filled in from the germline J gene. V usage is TRBV19 and J usage is TRBJ2-7; unclear D gene. CDR1 is LNHDA, CDR2 SQIVND, per germline (reference sequence). V was pared by 5 bases and J by 2 bases, with 13 bases between. This CDR3 spans 14 amino acids. CDR3: CASSLPTTPYEQYF. The CDR3 bases that were read are TGTGCCAGTAGTCTACCGACAACCCCCTACGAG.

This clone was picked up many times. The read halts 3 residues ahead of the CDR3 end, with the missing end drawn from the germline J gene. This chain uses TRBV5-1 with TRBJ2-7; 8 bases fit TRBD1. CDR3 length: 14 amino acids. Germline values: CDR1 SGHRS, CDR2 YFSETQ. Germline trimming cut 3 bases from V and 1 base from J; bases unmatched to any gene: 3. CDR3 in amino acids: CASSWGTGSYEQYF. CDR3 DNA (partial): TGCGCCAGCAGCTGGGGGACAGGTTCCTACGAG.